The next 5 T cell receptor beta chains were all read from a single sample in a study of T cell clonality in common variable immunodeficiency. Only in-frame clones appear in the TCRdb table, and some are missing; sequencing was by immunoSEQ multiplex PCR. This sample includes about 35,000 clones with no singletons; its ten biggest clones take up around 2.8%. The sequenced material came from peripheral blood mononuclear cells. Receptors were obtained from a person aged 18 to 70 in good health.

This clone was counted at least ten times. The read gets to within 3 residues of the CDR3 end, and the germline J gene fills in the rest. V and J are TRBV11-2 and TRBJ2-5; 9 bases match TRBD2. V was clipped by 5 bases and J by 5 bases; unmatched bases: 9. The CDR3 contains 15 residues. Germline assignment: CDR1 SGHAT and CDR2 FQNNGV. The covered CDR3 bases are TGTGCCAGCAGCGCAAGTCGGCGGGGGGGGGAGACC. It is translated as CASSASRRGGET. The full-length CDR3 reads as CASSASRRGGETQYF.

This clone was detected many times. The junction departs from the called germline gene at one end, perhaps through a read error. The read terminates 3 residues ahead of where the CDR3 ends, so the germline J gene completes it. Within the sample, other DNA sequences also encode this same CDR3. V gene TRBV5-1 combines with J gene TRBJ1-3; 9 bases map to TRBD1. The CDR3 sequence is 16 residues long. CDR1 is SGHRS, CDR2 YFSETQ, per germline. Incomplete CDR3 DNA: TGCGCCAGCAGTTTGGGGGACAGGGCGTCTGGAAACACC. Its translation: CASSLGDRASGNT. The whole CDR3 is CASSLGDRASGNTIYF.

This clone was counted ten times or more. The CDR3 is cut off 3 residues early in the read; its end comes from the germline J gene. The chain employs TRBV13 and TRBJ2-7; no reliable D call. The V gene's germline CDR1 is PRHDT and CDR2 FYEKMQ (reference sequence). V was pared by 5 bases and J by 2 bases, with 7 bases between. There are 12 residues in the CDR3. Here the CDR3 reads CASSRVTYEQYF. The covered CDR3 bases are TGTGCCAGCAGCCGCGTGACCTACGAG.

This clone was seen many times. The DNA ends 3 residues before the CDR3 does, and the rest of the CDR3 is filled in from the germline J gene. V usage is TRBV7-9 and J usage is TRBJ1-1; 8 positions agree with TRBD1. The CDR3 sequence is 15 residues long. Losses at the gene ends were 5 bases for V and 1 base for J; bases not matched to a gene: 6. Germline CDR1 SEHNR, CDR2 FQNEAQ (reference sequence). The sequenced CDR3 bases are TGTGCCAGCAGCCCCTGGACAGGGACGAACACTGAA. This encodes CASSPWTGTNTE. The CDR3 as a whole reads CASSPWTGTNTEAFF.

This clone was found many times. The read comes to an end 3 residues before the CDR3 does, leaving the germline J gene to fill in the end. The V gene is TRBV18, the J gene TRBJ2-7, with D perhaps matching TRBD1 (6 bases). The CDR3 covers 19 residues. In germline, CDR1 is KGHSH, CDR2 LQKENI. V lost 3 bases, J lost 0 bases, and 24 bases lay in between. The CDR3 sequence: CASSPIGDIGSGHSYEQYF. CDR3 DNA, as far as it was read: TGTGCCAGCTCACCTATTGGGGACATTGGTTCAGGTCACTCCTACGAG.